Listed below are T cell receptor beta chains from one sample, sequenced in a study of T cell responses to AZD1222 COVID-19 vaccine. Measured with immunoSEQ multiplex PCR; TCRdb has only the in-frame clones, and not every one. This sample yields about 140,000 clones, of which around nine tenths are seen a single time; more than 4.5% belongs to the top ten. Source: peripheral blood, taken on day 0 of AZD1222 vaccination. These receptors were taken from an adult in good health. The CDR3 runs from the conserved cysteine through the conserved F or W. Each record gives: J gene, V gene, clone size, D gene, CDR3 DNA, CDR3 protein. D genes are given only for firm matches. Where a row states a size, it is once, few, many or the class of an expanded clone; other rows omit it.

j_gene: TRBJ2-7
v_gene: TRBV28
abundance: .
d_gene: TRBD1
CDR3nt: TGTGCCAGCACACAGGGGGCTGGTGAGCAGTACTTC
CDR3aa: CASTQGAGEQYF

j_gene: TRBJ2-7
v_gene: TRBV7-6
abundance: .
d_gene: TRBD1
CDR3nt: TGTGCCAGCAGCTCTATCGGGACAGGAACCTACGAGCAGTACTTC
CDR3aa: CASSSIGTGTYEQYF

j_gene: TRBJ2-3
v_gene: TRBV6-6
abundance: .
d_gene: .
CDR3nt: TGCGCTATTAACTACCAACTCACAGATACGCAGTATTTT
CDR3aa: CAINYQLTDTQYF

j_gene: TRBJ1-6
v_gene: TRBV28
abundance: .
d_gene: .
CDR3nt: TGTGCCAGCAGCCTTAATATCCGAATTAATTCACCCCTCCACTTT
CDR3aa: CASSLNIRINSPLHF

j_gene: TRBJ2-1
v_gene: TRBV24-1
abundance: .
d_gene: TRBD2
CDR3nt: TGTGCCACCAGTAGCGGGAGTCCCTACAATGAGCAGTTCTTC
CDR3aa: CATSSGSPYNEQFF

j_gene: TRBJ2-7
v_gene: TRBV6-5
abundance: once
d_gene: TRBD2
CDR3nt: TGTGCCAGCAGATGGACTAGCGGGTACGAGCAGTACTTC
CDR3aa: CASRWTSGYEQYF

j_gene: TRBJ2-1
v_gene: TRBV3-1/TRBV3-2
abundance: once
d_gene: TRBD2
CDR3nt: TGTGCCAGCAGCCAACAACTAGCGGGGGGCCCCTCCTACAATGAGCAGTTCTTC
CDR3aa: CASSQQLAGGPSYNEQFF

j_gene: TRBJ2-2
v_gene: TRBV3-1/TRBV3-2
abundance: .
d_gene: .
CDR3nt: TGTGCCAGCAGCCAAGGAACAGGAAGATACACCGGGGAGCTGTTTTTT
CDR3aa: CASSQGTGRYTGELFF

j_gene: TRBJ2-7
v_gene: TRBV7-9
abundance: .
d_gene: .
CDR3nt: TGTGCCAGCAGCCCGGGACGGATCGAAATCTACGAGCAGTACTTC
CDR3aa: CASSPGRIEIYEQYF

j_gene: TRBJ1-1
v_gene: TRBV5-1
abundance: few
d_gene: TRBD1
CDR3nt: TGCGCCAGCAGCCCCTCCGGGACAGGGGTTATGGGGACTGAAGCTTTCTTT
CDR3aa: CASSPSGTGVMGTEAFF

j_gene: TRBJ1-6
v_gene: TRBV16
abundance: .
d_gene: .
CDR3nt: TGTGCCAGCAGCCAATCATCGACGGGTTATAATTCACCCCTCCACTTT
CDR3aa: CASSQSSTGYNSPLHF

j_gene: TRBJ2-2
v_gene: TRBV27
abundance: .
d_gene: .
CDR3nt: TGTGCCAGCAGTCTCTACACCGGGGAGCTGTTTTTT
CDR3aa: CASSLYTGELFF

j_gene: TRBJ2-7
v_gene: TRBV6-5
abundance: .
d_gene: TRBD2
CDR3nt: TGTGCCAGCAGCTGGGGGGGTACCTACGAGCAGTACTTC
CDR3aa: CASSWGGTYEQYF

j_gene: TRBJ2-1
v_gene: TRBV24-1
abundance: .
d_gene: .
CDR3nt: TGTGCCACCGAAACAGCTAATCACAATGAGCAGTTCTTC
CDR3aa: CATETANHNEQFF

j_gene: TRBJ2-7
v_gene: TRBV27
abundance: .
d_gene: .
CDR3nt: TGTGCCAGCAGTTTATCGTCAGGGTTGGGTTACGAGCAGTACTTC
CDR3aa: CASSLSSGLGYEQYF

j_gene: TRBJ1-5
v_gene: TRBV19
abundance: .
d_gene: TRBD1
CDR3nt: TGTGCCAGTAGTCAGGGGGCGCAGCCCCAGCATTTT
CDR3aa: CASSQGAQPQHF

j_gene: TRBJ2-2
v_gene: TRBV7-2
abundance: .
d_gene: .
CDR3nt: TGTGCCAGCAGCTTAGTCGTGAACACCGGGGAGCTGTTTTTT
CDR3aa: CASSLVVNTGELFF

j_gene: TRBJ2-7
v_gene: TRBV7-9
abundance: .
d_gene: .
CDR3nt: TGTGCCAGCAGCCGTGAGTTGGAGCAGTACTTC
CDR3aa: CASSRELEQYF

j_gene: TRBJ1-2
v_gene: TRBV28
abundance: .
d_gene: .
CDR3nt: TGTGCCAGCAGTTTATTCGTTACACGGGGAAGTGGCTACACCTTC
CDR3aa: CASSLFVTRGSGYTF

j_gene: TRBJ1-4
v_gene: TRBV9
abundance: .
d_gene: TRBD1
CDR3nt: TGTGCCAGCAGCAGATCACAGGGGGAAAATGAAAAACTGTTTTTT
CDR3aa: CASSRSQGENEKLFF

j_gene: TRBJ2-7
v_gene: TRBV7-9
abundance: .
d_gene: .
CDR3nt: TGTGCCAGCAGCTCCGATACGGAGCAGTACTTC
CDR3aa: CASSSDTEQYF

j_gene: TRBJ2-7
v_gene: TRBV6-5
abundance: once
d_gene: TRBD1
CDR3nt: TGTGCCAGCAGCGGGACAGGGGATAGGCGTGAGCAGTACTTC
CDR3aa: CASSGTGDRREQYF

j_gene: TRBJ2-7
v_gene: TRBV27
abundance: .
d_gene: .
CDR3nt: TGTGCCAGCAGTTTACGGGGGATTTCCTACGAGCAGTACTTC
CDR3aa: CASSLRGISYEQYF

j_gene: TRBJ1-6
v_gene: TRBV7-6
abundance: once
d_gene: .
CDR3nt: TGTGCCAGCAGCTTTGACAGTGCTAATTCACCCCTCCACTTT
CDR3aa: CASSFDSANSPLHF

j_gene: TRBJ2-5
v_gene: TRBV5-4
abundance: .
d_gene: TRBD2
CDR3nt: TGTGCCAGCAGCTTAGGGGTTGCGGGAGGGCCGTCGGCCCAGTACTTC
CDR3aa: CASSLGVAGGPSAQYF

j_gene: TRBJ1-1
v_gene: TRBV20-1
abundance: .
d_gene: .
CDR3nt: TGCAGTGCTAGTATCAACCGGGACACTGAAGCTTTCTTT
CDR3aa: CSASINRDTEAFF

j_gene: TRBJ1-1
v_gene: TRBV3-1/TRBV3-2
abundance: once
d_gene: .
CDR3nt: TGTGCCAGCAGCCAAGATCTCAGACAGCTCACTGAAGCTTTCTTT
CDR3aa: CASSQDLRQLTEAFF

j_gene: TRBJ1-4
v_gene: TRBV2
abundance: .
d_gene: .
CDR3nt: TGTGCCAGCAGTGATCCGCAAGGAGCTAATGAAAAACTGTTTTTT
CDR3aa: CASSDPQGANEKLFF

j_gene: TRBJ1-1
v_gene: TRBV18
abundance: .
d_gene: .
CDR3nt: TGTGCCAGCTCACCGTATTCCGGGAACTTACACACTGAAGCTTTCTTT
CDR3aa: CASSPYSGNLHTEAFF

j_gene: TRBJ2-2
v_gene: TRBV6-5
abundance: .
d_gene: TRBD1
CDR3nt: TGTGCCAGCAGTAAACAGGGGGCGAACACCGGGGAGCTGTTTTTT
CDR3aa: CASSKQGANTGELFF

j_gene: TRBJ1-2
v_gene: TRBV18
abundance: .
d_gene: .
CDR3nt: TGTGCCAGCTCACCGGGCGGCGCCTCCTCTAACTATGGCTACACCTTC
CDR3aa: CASSPGGASSNYGYTF

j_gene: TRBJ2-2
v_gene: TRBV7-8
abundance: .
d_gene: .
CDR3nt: TGTGCCAGCAGCAAACTAGCTGGCGGGGAGCTGTTTTTT
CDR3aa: CASSKLAGGELFF

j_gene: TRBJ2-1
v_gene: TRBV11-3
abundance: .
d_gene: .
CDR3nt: TGTGCCAGCAGCTTGGGGAAGGGCGACTACAATGAGCAGTTCTTC
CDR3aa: CASSLGKGDYNEQFF

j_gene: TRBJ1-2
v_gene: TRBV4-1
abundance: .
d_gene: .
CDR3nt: TGCGCCAGCAGAGTACCAGGGAGCAACTATGGCTACACCTTC
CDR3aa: CASRVPGSNYGYTF

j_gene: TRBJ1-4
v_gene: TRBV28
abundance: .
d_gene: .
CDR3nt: TGTGCCAGCAGTACCCTGGGAGCAACTAATGAAAAACTGTTTTTT
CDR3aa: CASSTLGATNEKLFF

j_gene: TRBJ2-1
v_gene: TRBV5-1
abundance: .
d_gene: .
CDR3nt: TGCGCCAGCAGCTCGCCGGGCTACCCCTACAATGAGCAGTTCTTC
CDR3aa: CASSSPGYPYNEQFF

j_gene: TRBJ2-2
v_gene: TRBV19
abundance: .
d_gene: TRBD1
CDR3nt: TGTGCCAGTATCCCTAGGCACAGGGGGTACCTTACGAACACCGGGGAGCTGTTTTTT
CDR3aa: CASIPRHRGYLTNTGELFF

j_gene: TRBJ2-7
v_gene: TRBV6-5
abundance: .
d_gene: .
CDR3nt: TGTGCCAGCAGAGATGGGGGCAGGGGACCCGAGCAGTACTTC
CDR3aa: CASRDGGRGPEQYF

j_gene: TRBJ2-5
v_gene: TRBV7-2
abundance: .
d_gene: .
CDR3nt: TGTGCCAGCAGCCGCCGAGGAGAGACCCAGTACTTC
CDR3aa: CASSRRGETQYF

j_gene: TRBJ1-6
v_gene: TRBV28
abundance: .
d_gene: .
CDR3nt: TGTGCCAGCAGTTTATTTCTGGGGGGAAGTTCACCCCTCCACTTT
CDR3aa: CASSLFLGGSSPLHF

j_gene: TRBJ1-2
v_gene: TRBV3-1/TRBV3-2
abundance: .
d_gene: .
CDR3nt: TGTGCCAGCAGCCAAGTGTTGGGGGAGGCTAACTATGGCTACACCTTC
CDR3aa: CASSQVLGEANYGYTF

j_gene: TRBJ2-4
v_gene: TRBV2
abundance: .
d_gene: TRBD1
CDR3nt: TGTGCCAGCAGTGCCGGACAGGGGGTAGCCAAAAACATTCAGTACTTC
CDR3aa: CASSAGQGVAKNIQYF

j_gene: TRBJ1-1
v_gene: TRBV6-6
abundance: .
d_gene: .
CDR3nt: TGTGCCAGCAGTTCCCACGACAGGTATACTGAAGCTTTCTTT
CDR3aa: CASSSHDRYTEAFF

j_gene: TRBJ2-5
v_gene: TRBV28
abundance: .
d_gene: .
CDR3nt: TGTGCCAGCAGTACGGTTGGGAGTGATTTAGAGACCCAGTACTTC
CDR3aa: CASSTVGSDLETQYF

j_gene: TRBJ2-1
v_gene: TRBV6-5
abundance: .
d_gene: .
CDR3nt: TGTGCCAGCAGTTCCTCCCGGGACAATGAGCAGTTCTTC
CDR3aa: CASSSSRDNEQFF

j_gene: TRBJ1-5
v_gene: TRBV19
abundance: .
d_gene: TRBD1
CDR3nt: TGTGCCAGTAGCACCGGGACAGGGGGCCGTCAGCCCCAGCATTTT
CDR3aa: CASSTGTGGRQPQHF

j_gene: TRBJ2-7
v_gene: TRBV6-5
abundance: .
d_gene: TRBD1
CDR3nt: TGTGCCAGCAGTCGCGGACAGGGGCATTACGAGCAGTACTTC
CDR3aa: CASSRGQGHYEQYF

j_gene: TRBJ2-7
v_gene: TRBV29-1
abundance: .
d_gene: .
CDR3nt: TGCAGCGTTGAAAGTGGGAGAAATAAGGGGGAGCAGTACTTC
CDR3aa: CSVESGRNKGEQYF

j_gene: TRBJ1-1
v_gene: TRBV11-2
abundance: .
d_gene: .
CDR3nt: TGTGCCAGCAGCTCTCCGACCAGGGGCGGGACTGAAGCTTTCTTT
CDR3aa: CASSSPTRGGTEAFF

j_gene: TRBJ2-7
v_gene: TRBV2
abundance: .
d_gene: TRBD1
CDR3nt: TGTGCCAGCGCGCCGGGACAGGGGTCCAACGAGCAGTACTTC
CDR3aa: CASAPGQGSNEQYF

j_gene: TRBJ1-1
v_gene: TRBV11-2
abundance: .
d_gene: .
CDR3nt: TGTGCCAGTCGGACCGGGGTGAACACTGAAGCTTTCTTT
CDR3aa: CASRTGVNTEAFF

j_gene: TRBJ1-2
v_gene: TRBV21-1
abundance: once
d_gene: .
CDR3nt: TGTGCCAGCAGCAAAGATAAGGTTGAGGGCTACACCTTC
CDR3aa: CASSKDKVEGYTF

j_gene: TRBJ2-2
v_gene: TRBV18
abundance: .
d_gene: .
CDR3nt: TGTGCCAGCTCACCACGGGAGGAAAACACCGGGGAGCTGTTTTTT
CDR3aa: CASSPREENTGELFF